Shown below are 19 T cell receptor beta chains from a single sample sequenced in a study of blood T cell repertoires in COVID-19. The method was immunoSEQ multiplex PCR; TCRdb's version includes in-frame clones alone and lacks a portion of them. The repertoire has some 300,000 clones, 85% to 90% of them found once; the top ten carry 1.5% to 2%. The source material was peripheral blood. The receptors shown here come from a woman aged 30 to 39 with COVID-19, enrolled during active disease.

This chain connects TRBV7-8 to TRBJ2-3; 8 bases align to TRBD2. This CDR3 comprises 17 residues. The germline gives CDR1 SGHVS, CDR2 FQNEAQ. V trimming: 1 base; J trimming: 4 bases; junction bases outside the gene matches: 10. The CDR3 DNA is TGTGCCAGCAGCTTAGGGTTGTCCGGGGGGGCCGCAGATACGCAGTATTTT. Protein: CASSLGLSGGAADTQYF.

The chain has TRBV4-3 and TRBJ2-2, with 10 bases that match TRBD2. The CDR3 loop spans 19 amino acids. Germline CDR1 reads LGHNA; CDR2 reads YSLEER. With V trimmed by 0 bases and J by 4 bases, 11 bases remained unmatched. CDR3 coding DNA: TGCGCCAGCAGCCAAGAACTTCCTAGCGGGGGTCGCGGCACCGGGGAGCTGTTTTTT. It translates to CASSQELPSGGRGTGELFF.

V gene TRBV7-9 combines with J gene TRBJ1-1, with TRBD1 identical over 8 bases. This CDR3 is 15 amino acids long. Germline assignment: CDR1 SEHNR and CDR2 FQNEAQ (reference sequence). J lost 3 bases, V lost 5 bases, and 8 bases had no gene match. CDR3 bases: TGTGCCAGCAGCCATAAAGGACAGGGAGACACTGAAGCTTTCTTT. It specifies CASSHKGQGDTEAFF.

In its sample, this clone was seen many times. V gene TRBV30 combines with J gene TRBJ1-2; the D gene is possibly TRBD1 (6 bases). This CDR3 is 13 amino acids long. Trimming removed 3 bases from V and 5 bases from J, with 13 bases in between. Germline-derived CDR1 and CDR2 are GTSNPN and SVGIG (reference sequence). The CDR3 sequence is CAWRPRGRYGYTF. In DNA form, the CDR3 reads TGTGCCTGGAGACCCAGGGGAAGATATGGCTACACCTTC.

V and J are TRBV7-2 and TRBJ2-1; 10 bases map to TRBD2. V was clipped by 4 bases and J by 9 bases; unmatched bases: 15. The CDR3 is 17 residues long. Germline loops: CDR1 SGHTA, CDR2 FQGNSA. The CDR3 bases are TGTGCCAGCAGCTCCCAACCTCTAGCGGGGGCTTTGAGTGAGCAGTTCTTC. Protein: CASSSQPLAGALSEQFF.

This chain connects TRBV2 to TRBJ1-5, with D perhaps matching TRBD1 (6 bases). CDR1 SNHLY and CDR2 FYNNEI come from the germline V gene. V gave up 7 bases and J gave up 6 bases, with 25 bases separating them. The CDR3 extends over 17 amino acids. DNA for the CDR3: TGTGCCAGCACAAGCCGGGGTACGGGGGGCTTAGCTCAGCCCCAGCATTTT. This codes for CASTSRGTGGLAQPQHF.

This rearrangement joins TRBV7-9 to TRBJ1-2; D ambiguous. CDR3 size: 14 residues. V dropped 0 bases and J dropped 8 bases, with 13 bases sitting between them. Germline V gene data show CDR1 as SEHNR and CDR2 as FQNEAQ (reference sequence). CDR3 sequence (DNA): TGTGCCAGCAGCTTAGCGGCGGCGTCCTTGGGCTACACCTTC. It encodes CASSLAAASLGYTF.

The chain combines TRBV19 with TRBJ1-1; 7 bases agree with TRBD1. The CDR3 loop spans 13 amino acids. V shed 4 bases, J shed 6 bases, and the junction held 5 bases outside the gene matches. Germline lookup yields CDR1 LNHDA and CDR2 SQIVND (reference sequence). CDR3 sequence reads: CASSRQGWSEAFF. DNA for the CDR3: TGTGCCAGTAGTAGACAGGGATGGTCTGAAGCTTTCTTT.

This CDR3 is CASSQGLPYGYTF. CDR3 nucleotide sequence: TGTGCCAGCAGTCAGGGACTGCCGTATGGCTACACCTTC. V usage is TRBV6-5 and J usage is TRBJ1-2; weak D call: TRBD1 (5 bases). Trimming removed 5 bases from V and 5 bases from J, with 12 bases in between. This CDR3 has 13 amino acids. Germline CDR1 reads MNHEY; CDR2 reads SVGAGI.

The chain joins TRBV6-5 to TRBJ2-2, with D perhaps matching TRBD2 (5 bases). The CDR3 is 14 residues long. Germline V lookup: CDR1 MNHEY, CDR2 SVGAGI. The V end was cut by 0 bases, the J end by 6 bases, with 8 bases between. CDR3 nucleotides: TGTGCCAGCAGTTACTCGAACGGGGCCGGGGAGCTGTTTTTT. It translates to CASSYSNGAGELFF.

The V gene is TRBV19, the J gene TRBJ1-2; possibly TRBD1 for D (5 bases). V lost 5 bases and J lost 4, with 14 bases in between. The V gene's germline CDR1 is LNHDA and CDR2 SQIVND (reference sequence). CDR3 size: 14 residues. CDR3 sequence reads: CASSSRQTRYGYTF. The CDR3 nucleotides are TGTGCCAGTAGTTCCCGACAGACACGCTATGGCTACACCTTC.

This chain links TRBV6-1 with TRBJ1-1; D perhaps matches TRBD1 (6 bases). The length of the CDR3 is 16 residues. Germline V lookup: CDR1 MNHNS, CDR2 SASEGT. Trimming left V 2 bases short and J 6 bases short, with 19 bases between. The CDR3 region is CASSESGTRLVPEAFF. CDR3 sequence (DNA): TGTGCCAGCAGTGAATCAGGGACACGACTGGTTCCTGAAGCTTTCTTT.

The CDR3 nucleotides are TGTGCCAGCAGCCCAGGGGGTTGGTGGGACTATGGCTACACCTTC. This sequence encodes CASSPGGWWDYGYTF. The chain links TRBV11-3 to TRBJ1-2; TRBD1 aligns across 7 bases. The V and J ends lost 5 bases and 3 bases, in that order; junction bases with no gene match: 9. The CDR3 is made up of 15 amino acids. Germline lookup yields CDR1 SGHNT and CDR2 YENEEA.

This rearrangement joins TRBV30 to TRBJ1-4; TRBD1 matches at 8 bases. The length of the CDR3 is 15 residues. Germline V gene sequence: CDR1 GTSNPN, CDR2 SVGIG (reference sequence). V gave up 2 bases and J gave up 7 bases; unmatched junction bases: 9. CDR3 amino acids: CAWSPRQGISEKLFF. CDR3 nucleotide sequence: TGTGCCTGGAGTCCCCGACAGGGGATAAGTGAAAAACTGTTTTTT.

V is TRBV19 and J is TRBJ2-2; D is possibly TRBD2 (6 bases). The CDR3 extends over 13 amino acids. The germline V gene encodes CDR1 LNHDA and CDR2 SQIVND (reference sequence). V was clipped by 6 bases and J by 2 bases, with 7 bases between them. In DNA, the CDR3 is TGTGCCAGTAGGGGGACTAACACCGGGGAGCTGTTTTTT. Its translation: CASRGTNTGELFF.

This chain joins TRBV27 and TRBJ1-1; 9 nucleotides match TRBD1. Germline V lookup: CDR1 MNHEY, CDR2 SMNVEV (reference sequence). The V gene end was trimmed by 4 bases and the J gene end by 1 base; junction bases not matched to a gene: 10. This CDR3 spans 17 amino acids. The CDR3 loop is CASSYNRGPIQNTEAFF. For the CDR3, the DNA is TGTGCCAGCAGTTATAACAGGGGGCCGATCCAGAACACTGAAGCTTTCTTT.

The chain links TRBV4-1 to TRBJ1-6, with TRBD1 matching over 7 bases. Germline V gene sequence: CDR1 MGHRA, CDR2 YSYEKL. The CDR3 consists of 13 residues. V gave up 4 bases and J gave up 8 bases; unmatched junction bases: 2. The CDR3 region has the DNA TGCGCCAGCAGCCTCGGACAGGATTCACCCCTCCACTTT. Protein sequence: CASSLGQDSPLHF.

This CDR3 reads CASSTTRGTTRGYTF. CDR3 nucleotides: TGTGCCAGCAGCACAACCCGGGGGACTACCAGGGGCTACACCTTC. The chain joins TRBV7-2 to TRBJ1-2, with D perhaps TRBD1 (5 bases). The CDR3 is 15 residues long. Germline loops: CDR1 SGHTA, CDR2 FQGNSA. V shed 5 bases and J shed 8 bases, with 21 bases lying between them.

The CDR3 loop reads CASSIGLAGGQGDTQYF. In DNA form, the CDR3 reads TGTGCCAGTAGTATTGGGCTAGCGGGGGGACAGGGAGATACGCAGTATTTT. This sequence joins TRBV19 and TRBJ2-3; 11 positions match TRBD2. The CDR3 covers 17 residues. CDR1 and CDR2 from the germline V gene are LNHDA and SQIVND (reference sequence). V trimming: 3 bases; J trimming: 5 bases; junction bases outside the gene matches: 10.